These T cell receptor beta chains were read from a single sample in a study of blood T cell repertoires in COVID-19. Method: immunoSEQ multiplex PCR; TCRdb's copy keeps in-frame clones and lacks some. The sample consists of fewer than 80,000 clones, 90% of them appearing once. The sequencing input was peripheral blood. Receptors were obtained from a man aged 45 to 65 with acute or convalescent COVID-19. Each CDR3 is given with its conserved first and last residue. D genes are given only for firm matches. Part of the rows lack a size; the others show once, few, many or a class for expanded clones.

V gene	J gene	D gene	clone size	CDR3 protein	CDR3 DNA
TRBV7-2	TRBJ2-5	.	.	CASSDNRSGTQYF	TGTGCCAGCAGCGATAACAGGTCGGGGACCCAGTACTTC
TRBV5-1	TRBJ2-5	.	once	CASSLASVLGETQYF	TGCGCCAGCAGCTTGGCTAGTGTCCTTGGAGAGACCCAGTACTTC
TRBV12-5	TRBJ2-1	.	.	CATAKGTQYNEQFF	TGTGCTACCGCCAAAGGGACACAATACAATGAGCAGTTCTTC
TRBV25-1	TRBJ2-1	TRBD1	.	CASSEDRVGYGQFF	TGTGCCAGCAGTGAAGACAGGGTGGGGTATGGGCAGTTCTTC
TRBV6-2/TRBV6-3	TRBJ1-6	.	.	CASSTGQGVSPLHF	TGTGCCAGCAGTACCGGCCAGGGCGTTTCACCCCTCCACTTT
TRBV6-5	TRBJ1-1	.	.	CASRRGTEAFF	TGTGCCAGCAGGCGGGGGACTGAAGCTTTCTTT
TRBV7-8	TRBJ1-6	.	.	CASSWRGGNSPLHF	TGTGCCAGCAGCTGGAGAGGCGGTAATTCACCCCTCCACTTT
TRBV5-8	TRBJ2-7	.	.	CASSLLQSYEQYF	TGTGCCAGCAGCTTGTTACAGTCCTACGAGCAGTACTTC
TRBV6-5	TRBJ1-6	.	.	CASSYSPRGETPLHF	TGTGCCAGCAGTTACTCGCCCAGGGGAGAGACACCCCTCCACTTT
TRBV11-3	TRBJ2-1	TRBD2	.	CASRQPSGRNEQFF	TGTGCCAGCAGGCAACCTAGCGGGAGGAATGAGCAGTTCTTC
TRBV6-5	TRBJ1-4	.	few	CASSYSPGYGEKLFF	TGTGCCAGCAGTTACTCTCCAGGCTACGGTGAAAAACTGTTTTTT
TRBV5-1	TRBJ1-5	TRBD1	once	CASSLGPGGPSSNQPQHF	TGCGCCAGCAGCTTGGGTCCAGGGGGCCCATCGAGCAATCAGCCCCAGCATTTT
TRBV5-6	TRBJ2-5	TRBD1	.	CASSLDGTGVRETQYF	TGTGCCAGCAGCTTGGACGGGACAGGGGTCAGAGAGACCCAGTACTTC
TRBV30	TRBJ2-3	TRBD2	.	CAWSVGSGGPLDTQYF	TGTGCCTGGAGTGTAGGGAGCGGGGGTCCCCTGGATACGCAGTATTTT
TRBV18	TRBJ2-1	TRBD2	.	CASSPYGGELSQFF	TGTGCCAGCTCACCGTACGGGGGGGAGCTGTCGCAGTTCTTC
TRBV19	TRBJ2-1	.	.	CASSLTLPNEQFF	TGTGCCAGTAGTCTAACCCTCCCTAATGAGCAGTTCTTC
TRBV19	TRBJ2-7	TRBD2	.	CASSRTSGRAGDSYEQYF	TGTGCCAGTAGCAGGACTAGCGGGAGGGCCGGGGATTCTTACGAGCAGTACTTC